The 20 T cell receptor beta chains listed next were all sequenced from one sample in a study of blood T cell repertoires in COVID-19. Method: immunoSEQ multiplex PCR; TCRdb's copy keeps in-frame clones and lacks some. The table shows fewer than 250,000 clones, with approximately 88% occurring only once. The sample was peripheral blood. These receptors came from a man in his 60s who had recovered from COVID-19.

The chain recombines TRBV6-6 with TRBJ2-1, with D possibly being TRBD2 (6 bases). The CDR3 extends over 16 amino acids. The germline V and J ends were trimmed by 6 bases and 10 bases, with 25 bases remaining between them. The germline gives CDR1 MNHNY, CDR2 SVGAGI (reference sequence). The CDR3 DNA reads TGTGCCAGCAGGCAAACCATGCGGGGACCTGGAGGGGAGCAGTTCTTC. This codes for CASRQTMRGPGGEQFF.

The rearrangement joins TRBV9 to TRBJ2-3, with 14 bases matching TRBD2. Germline V gene data show CDR1 as SGDLS and CDR2 as YYNGEE. The trim removed 4 bases at V and 4 bases at J, leaving 11 bases unmatched. This CDR3 comprises 18 residues. CDR3: CASSPIPGLAGVADTQYF. The CDR3 coding sequence is TGTGCCAGCAGCCCCATCCCGGGACTAGCGGGAGTTGCAGATACGCAGTATTTT.

Only a few counts were recorded for this clone. The chain is built from TRBV19 and TRBJ1-2; a weak D match, TRBD1 (6 bases). CDR1 is LNHDA and CDR2 is SQIVND in the germline V gene (reference sequence). The ends were cut back, 4 bases at V and 8 bases at J, with 14 bases in the middle. The CDR3 length is 13 residues. In DNA form, the CDR3 reads TGTGCCAGTAGTACATCTACAGGGTTCGGCTACACCTTC. As protein: CASSTSTGFGYTF. Looking up the rest from reference TRBV19 and TRBJ1-2 gives the full variable domain: DGGITQSPKYLFRKEGQNVTLSCEQNLNHDAMYWYRQDPGQGLRLIYYSQIVNDFQKGDIAEGYSVSREKKESFPLTVTSAQKNPTAFYLCASSTSTGFGYTFGSGTRLTVV.

This sequence joins TRBV7-9 and TRBJ2-7, with 12 positions matching TRBD2. This CDR3 comprises 15 residues. CDR1 and CDR2 from the germline V gene are SEHNR and FQNEAQ (reference sequence). J gave up 2 bases and V 4 bases, and 3 bases lay outside the gene matches. CDR3 DNA sequence: TGTGCCAGCAGCTCTAGCGGGAGGGTTGCCTACGAGCAGTACTTC. This sequence encodes CASSSSGRVAYEQYF.

The chain couples TRBV6-5 to TRBJ1-6; D is perhaps TRBD1 (6 bases). Per the germline V gene, CDR1 is MNHEY and CDR2 is SVGAGI. The CDR3 consists of 14 residues. V gave up 6 bases and J gave up 6 bases, with 12 bases separating them. The CDR3 spells CASSRLQGNSPLHF. CDR3 DNA: TGTGCCAGCAGCCGTCTACAGGGTAATTCACCCCTCCACTTT.

The CDR3 loop reads CASSIGTSGSLFTNEQFF. CDR3 DNA sequence: TGTGCCAGCAGCATCGGGACTAGCGGGAGCTTATTTACGAATGAGCAGTTCTTC. V is TRBV7-9 and J is TRBJ2-1, with 14 bases that match TRBD2. CDR3 length: 18 residues. CDR1 is SEHNR, CDR2 FQNEAQ, per germline (reference sequence). The trim removed 5 bases at V and 7 bases at J, leaving 13 bases unmatched.

The gene calls are TRBV7-9 and TRBJ1-4, with 7 bases lining up with TRBD1. Germline CDR1 SEHNR, CDR2 FQNEAQ (reference sequence). This CDR3 is built from 16 residues. V lost 0 bases, J lost 8 bases, and 9 bases stayed unmatched. CDR3 DNA: TGTGCCAGCAGCTTAGCTGCCCCGACAGGGCAGGAAAAACTGTTTTTT. Residues: CASSLAAPTGQEKLFF.

The count of this clone is one. The chain is built from TRBV19 and TRBJ1-3; 7 bases agree with TRBD1. Germline-derived CDR1 and CDR2 are LNHDA and SQIVND (reference sequence). The CDR3 spans 17 residues. V was clipped by 3 bases and J by 2 bases; unmatched bases: 10. CDR3 protein: CASSIGGQLSTGNTIYF. The CDR3 nucleotides are TGTGCCAGTAGTATTGGGGGACAGCTGAGCACTGGAAACACCATATATTTT.

This sequence joins TRBV3-1 (or the pseudogene TRBV3-2) and TRBJ1-3; TRBD1 is a possible D gene (5 bases). V was cut by 4 bases and J by 8 bases, with 12 bases left in between. The CDR3 runs to 13 residues. The germline V gene encodes CDR1 LGHDT and CDR2 YNNKEL (reference sequence). CDR3 nucleotide sequence: TGTGCCAGCAGCCTCCGGGGGAAACACACCATATATTTT. Its protein is CASSLRGKHTIYF.

The genes are TRBV5-1 and TRBJ1-2, with 10 bases fitting TRBD1. The CDR3 loop spans 15 amino acids. CDR1 is SGHRS, CDR2 YFSETQ, per germline. Trimming cost V 2 bases and J 5 bases; bases outside gene matches: 6. The CDR3 DNA is TGCGCCAGCAGCTTAGACAGGGGGCAGATTTATGGCTACACCTTC. This sequence encodes CASSLDRGQIYGYTF.

The sample holds one count of this clone. This chain connects TRBV20-1 to TRBJ1-1; 9 bases match TRBD1. The V gene end was trimmed by 3 bases and the J gene end by 4 bases; junction bases not matched to a gene: 6. CDR3 length: 14 residues. The germline gives CDR1 DFQATT, CDR2 SNEGSKA (reference sequence). The CDR3 region is CSASPDRGGTEAFF. CDR3 nucleotide sequence: TGCAGTGCTAGTCCCGACAGGGGGGGCACTGAAGCTTTCTTT.

The rearrangement joins TRBV6-5 to TRBJ1-2; no firm D call. Looked up from germline, CDR1 is MNHEY and CDR2 is SVGAGI. There are 14 residues in the CDR3. V gave up 1 base and J gave up 4 bases, with 10 bases separating them. The CDR3, as DNA: TGTGCCAGCAGTTACTTGATAACGGGCTATGGCTACACCTTC. It is translated as CASSYLITGYGYTF.

J is TRBJ2-2 and V is TRBV9, with 7 bases identical to TRBD1. Looked up from germline, CDR1 is SGDLS and CDR2 is YYNGEE. Unmatched junction bases numbered 4, after V lost 0 bases and J lost 2 bases. This CDR3 comprises 16 residues. As DNA, the CDR3 is TGTGCCAGCAGCGTAGCCGGGACAGTTAACACCGGGGAGCTGTTTTTT. Its protein is CASSVAGTVNTGELFF.

V and J are TRBV5-1 and TRBJ2-2; 10 nucleotides line up with TRBD1. V shed 6 bases and J 6 bases; nucleotides not matched to a gene: 5. Germline CDR1 SGHRS, CDR2 YFSETQ. This CDR3 spans 14 amino acids. CDR3 amino acids: CASKTGTGAGELFF. DNA for the CDR3: TGCGCCAGCAAGACCGGGACAGGGGCCGGGGAGCTGTTTTTT. The variable domain in full, with the rest retrieved from reference TRBV5-1 and TRBJ2-2, is KAGVTQTPRYLIKTRGQQVTLSCSPISGHRSVSWYQQTPGQGLQFLFEYFSETQRNKGNFPGRFSGRQFSNSRSEMNVSTLELGDSALYLCASKTGTGAGELFFGEGSRLTVL.

The CDR3 DNA follows: TGCGCCAGCAGCTACGGGGATCTGAACACTGAAGCTTTCTTT. Translating it yields CASSYGDLNTEAFF. The chain employs TRBV5-1 and TRBJ1-1; D remains unclear. Per germline, CDR1 SGHRS and CDR2 YFSETQ. Trimming took 3 bases from V and 0 from J, leaving 9 bases between them. This CDR3 contains 14 residues.

J is TRBJ2-7 and V is TRBV27, with a weak D call TRBD2 (6 bases). CDR3 length equals 14 residues. CDR1 is MNHEY and CDR2 is SMNVEV in the germline V gene (reference sequence). Trimming left V 4 bases short and J 1 base short, with 11 bases between. The CDR3 DNA reads TGTGCCAGCAGTTCGGGACTCCCGTCCTACGAGCAGTACTTC. Its translation: CASSSGLPSYEQYF.

This rearrangement joins TRBV18 to TRBJ1-1; perhaps TRBD1 as D (6 bases). CDR1 KGHSH and CDR2 LQKENI come from the germline V gene. The CDR3 contains 14 residues. V was shortened by 10 bases and J by 1 base, with 16 bases between the two germline ends. The CDR3 region has the DNA TGTGCCACCACTCCCAGGACAGCGAACACTGAAGCTTTCTTT. Amino acids: CATTPRTANTEAFF.

The rearrangement joins TRBV7-3 to TRBJ2-7; 8 nucleotides line up with TRBD2. Germline values: CDR1 SGHTA, CDR2 FQGTGA. V trimming: 4 bases; J trimming: 2 bases; junction bases outside the gene matches: 7. This CDR3 region has 15 residues. This CDR3 reads CASSSFSGGPYEQYF. As DNA, the CDR3 is TGTGCCAGCAGCTCGTTCTCGGGAGGGCCCTACGAGCAGTACTTC.

In this sample, this clone turned up a few times. The J gene is TRBJ1-4, the V gene TRBV4-2; D not certain. Germline CDR1 is LGHNA and CDR2 is YNFKEQ. CDR3 length: 23 amino acids. Trimming cost V 1 base and J 0 bases, with 30 bases left between them. The CDR3 loop reads CASSQVLISSAGGQTSTNEKLFF. The CDR3 DNA sequence: TGTGCCAGCAGCCAAGTTTTGATCTCGTCCGCGGGCGGGCAGACTTCAACTAATGAAAAACTGTTTTTT.

This clone was seen a few times. The chain joins TRBV3-1 (or the pseudogene TRBV3-2) to TRBJ1-5, with D possibly being TRBD1 (6 bases). V lost 0 bases to trimming and J lost 6 bases, with 12 bases between them. The CDR3 spans 15 residues. Germline CDR1 and CDR2: LGHDT and YNNKEL (reference sequence). The CDR3 region is CASSQDFDRRQPQHF. CDR3 nucleotide sequence: TGTGCCAGCAGCCAAGATTTCGACAGGCGTCAGCCCCAGCATTTT.